This section outlines one T cell receptor beta chain sequence together with its context. Germline V gene sequence: CDR1 ENHRY, CDR2 SYGVKD. V lost 2 bases, J lost 2 bases, and 6 bases lay in between. There are 13 residues in the CDR3. Some clones are missing from TCRdb's copy, which holds only in-frame ones; the method was immunoSEQ multiplex PCR. This table holds tens of thousands of clones, 91% found once. This record comes from a study of OX40 agonist ivuxolimab in advanced cancers. Study information: Patients received the agonistic anti-OX40 (CD134) antibody ivuxolimab.

The starting material was CD4+ or CD8+ T cells sorted from blood, obtained in a trial of the OX40 agonist ivuxolimab. This chain connects TRBV10-3 to TRBJ1-2, with unresolved D. This TCR was recovered from an adult with an advanced solid tumor such as melanoma, head and neck, liver or kidney cancer. CDR3 loop: CAISETENYGYTF. Written as DNA, the CDR3 is TGTGCCATCAGTGAGACGGAAAACTATGGCTACACCTTC.